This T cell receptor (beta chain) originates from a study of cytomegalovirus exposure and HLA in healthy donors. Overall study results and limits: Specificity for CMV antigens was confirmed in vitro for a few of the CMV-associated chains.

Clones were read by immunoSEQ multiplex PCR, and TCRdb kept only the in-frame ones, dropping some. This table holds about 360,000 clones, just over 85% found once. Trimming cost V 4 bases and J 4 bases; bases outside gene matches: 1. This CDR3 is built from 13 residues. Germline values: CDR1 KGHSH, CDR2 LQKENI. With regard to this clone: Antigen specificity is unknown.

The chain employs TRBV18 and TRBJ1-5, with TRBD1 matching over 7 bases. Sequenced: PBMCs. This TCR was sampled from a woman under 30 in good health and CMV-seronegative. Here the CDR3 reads CASSQGQNQPQHF. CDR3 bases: TGTGCCAGCTCACAGGGACAGAATCAGCCCCAGCATTTT. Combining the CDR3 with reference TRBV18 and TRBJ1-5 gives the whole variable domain NAGVMQNPRHLVRRRGQEARLRCSPMKGHSHVYWYRQLPEEGLKFMVYLQKENIIDESGMPKERFSAEFPKEGPSILRIQQVVRGDSAAYFCASSQGQNQPQHFGDGTRLSIL.